Shown below are 5 T cell receptor beta chains from a single sample sequenced in a study of beta chain features in type 1 diabetes. Reverse transcribing all isolated RNA meant expressed TCRB transcripts were sequenced. The table came from immunoSEQ multiplex PCR; TCRdb's copy has only in-frame clones and leaves some out. Of 140,000 to 150,000 clones listed, around 9.3% are singletons. Sequencing input: naive CD4+ T cells from blood. The origin of the receptors is a man younger than 35 in good health.

This clone was observed a few times. The chain links TRBV14 to TRBJ2-7; 7 nucleotides line up with TRBD1. Germline CDR1 is SGHDN and CDR2 is FVKESK. The length of the CDR3 is 16 residues. The trim removed 0 bases at V and 3 bases at J, leaving 8 bases unmatched. CDR3 coding DNA: TGTGCCAGCAGCCAAGATACCGGGACAGTTGTCTACGAGCAGTACTTC. Residues: CASSQDTGTVVYEQYF.

This clone has a handful of counts. The chain is built from TRBV7-2 and TRBJ2-1, with TRBD2 matching over 8 bases. CDR1 and CDR2 (germline): SGHTA, FQGNSA. V shed 5 bases, J shed 9 bases, and the junction held 12 bases outside the gene matches. This CDR3 comprises 15 residues. CDR3 loop: CASSPWTSRWSEQFF. The CDR3 bases are TGTGCCAGCAGCCCCTGGACTAGCAGGTGGAGTGAGCAGTTCTTC.

The chain has TRBV6-5 and TRBJ1-1; D is unclear. The CDR3 has 12 amino acids. V shed 5 bases and J shed 5 bases, with 9 bases lying between them. CDR1 MNHEY and CDR2 SVGAGI come from the germline V gene. The CDR3 sequence: CASSRPGTEAFF. DNA of the CDR3: TGTGCCAGCAGTCGTCCCGGGACTGAAGCTTTCTTT.

V and J are TRBV18 and TRBJ2-5, with D tentatively TRBD2 (6 bases). The CDR3 consists of 14 residues. Trimming shortened V by 6 bases and J by 5 bases, and 16 bases separated the two germline ends. Germline values: CDR1 KGHSH, CDR2 LQKENI. In DNA form, the CDR3 reads TGTGCCAGCTCCCGTGTGGGGGGTCCGGAGACCCAGTACTTC. This sequence encodes CASSRVGGPETQYF.

In its sample, this clone was seen a few times. The chain links TRBV5-1 to TRBJ2-2, with 9 bases aligning to TRBD2. Germline values: CDR1 SGHRS, CDR2 YFSETQ. Trimming cost V 0 bases and J 7 bases; bases outside gene matches: 10. This CDR3 has 17 amino acids. The CDR3 nucleotides are TGCGCCAGCAGCTTGGCCCCGCGGGGGGGCCCGATCGGGGAGCTGTTTTTT. It specifies CASSLAPRGGPIGELFF.